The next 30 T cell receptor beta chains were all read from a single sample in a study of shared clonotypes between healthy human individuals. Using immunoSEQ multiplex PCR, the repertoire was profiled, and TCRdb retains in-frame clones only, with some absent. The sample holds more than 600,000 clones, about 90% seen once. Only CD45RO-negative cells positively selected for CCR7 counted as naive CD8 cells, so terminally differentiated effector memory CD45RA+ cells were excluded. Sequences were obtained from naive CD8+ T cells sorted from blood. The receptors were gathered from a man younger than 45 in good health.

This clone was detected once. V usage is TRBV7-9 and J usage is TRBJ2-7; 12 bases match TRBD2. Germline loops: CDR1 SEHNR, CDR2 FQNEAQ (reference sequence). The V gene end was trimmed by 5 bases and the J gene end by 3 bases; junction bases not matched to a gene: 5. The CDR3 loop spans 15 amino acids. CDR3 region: CASSPRLAGDYEQYF. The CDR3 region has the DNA TGTGCCAGCAGCCCAAGACTAGCGGGAGACTACGAGCAGTACTTC.

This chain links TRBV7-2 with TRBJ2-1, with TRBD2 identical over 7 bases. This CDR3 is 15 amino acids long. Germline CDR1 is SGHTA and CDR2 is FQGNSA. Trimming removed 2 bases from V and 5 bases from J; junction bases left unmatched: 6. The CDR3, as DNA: TGTGCCAGCAGCTTATGGTGGCGGGGGAACAATGAGCAGTTCTTC. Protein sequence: CASSLWWRGNNEQFF. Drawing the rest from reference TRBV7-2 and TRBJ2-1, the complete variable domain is GAGVSQSPSNKVTEKGKDVELRCDPISGHTALYWYRQSLGQGLEFLIYFQGNSAPDKSGLPSDRFSAERTGGSVSTLTIQRTQQEDSAVYLCASSLWWRGNNEQFFGPGTRLTVL.

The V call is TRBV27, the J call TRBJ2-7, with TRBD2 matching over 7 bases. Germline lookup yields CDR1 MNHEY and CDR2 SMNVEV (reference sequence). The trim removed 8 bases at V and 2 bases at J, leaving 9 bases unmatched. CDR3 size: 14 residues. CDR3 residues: CASPGGDPTYEQYF. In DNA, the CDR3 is TGTGCCAGCCCTGGGGGGGACCCTACCTACGAGCAGTACTTC.

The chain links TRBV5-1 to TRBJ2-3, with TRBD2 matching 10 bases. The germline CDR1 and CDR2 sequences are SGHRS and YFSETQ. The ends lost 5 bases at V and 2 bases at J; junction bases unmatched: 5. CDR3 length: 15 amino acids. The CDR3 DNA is TGCGCCAGCAGAGAGGGGACTAGCGACACAGATACGCAGTATTTT. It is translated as CASREGTSDTDTQYF.

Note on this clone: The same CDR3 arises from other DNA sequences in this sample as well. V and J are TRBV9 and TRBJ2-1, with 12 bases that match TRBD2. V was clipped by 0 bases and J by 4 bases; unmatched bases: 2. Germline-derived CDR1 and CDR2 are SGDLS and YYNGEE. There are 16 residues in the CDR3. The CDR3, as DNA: TGTGCCAGCAGCGTAGGGACTAGCGGGATTTACAATGAGCAGTTCTTC. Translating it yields CASSVGTSGIYNEQFF.

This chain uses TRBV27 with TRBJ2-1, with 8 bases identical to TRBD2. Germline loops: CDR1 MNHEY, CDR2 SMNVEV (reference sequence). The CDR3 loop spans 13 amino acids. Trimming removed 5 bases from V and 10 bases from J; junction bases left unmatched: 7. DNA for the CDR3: TGTGCCAGCAGTCTGGGCGGGAGGAGGGAGCAGTTCTTC. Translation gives CASSLGGRREQFF.

This CDR3 reads CSARGGIVQYF. In DNA, the CDR3 is TGCAGTGCTAGGGGGGGAATAGTGCAGTACTTC. The gene calls are TRBV20-1 and TRBJ2-7, with D possibly matching TRBD2 (6 bases). Trimming stripped 3 bases from V and 9 bases from J, with 12 bases between. CDR3 length: 11 residues. Germline V gene sequence: CDR1 DFQATT, CDR2 SNEGSKA (reference sequence).

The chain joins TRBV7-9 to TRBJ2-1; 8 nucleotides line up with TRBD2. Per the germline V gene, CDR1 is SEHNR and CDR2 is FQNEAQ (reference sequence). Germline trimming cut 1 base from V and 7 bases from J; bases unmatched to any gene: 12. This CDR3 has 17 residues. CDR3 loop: CASSLVGAGREVNEQFF. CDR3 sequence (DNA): TGTGCCAGCAGCTTAGTGGGAGCCGGGCGGGAGGTTAATGAGCAGTTCTTC.

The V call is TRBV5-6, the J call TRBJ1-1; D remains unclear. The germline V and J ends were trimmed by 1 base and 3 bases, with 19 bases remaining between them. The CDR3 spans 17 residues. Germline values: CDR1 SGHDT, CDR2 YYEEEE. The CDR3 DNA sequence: TGTGCCAGCAGCTTGTGGGGAGGGATGTTATCAGACACTGAAGCTTTCTTT. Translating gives CASSLWGGMLSDTEAFF.

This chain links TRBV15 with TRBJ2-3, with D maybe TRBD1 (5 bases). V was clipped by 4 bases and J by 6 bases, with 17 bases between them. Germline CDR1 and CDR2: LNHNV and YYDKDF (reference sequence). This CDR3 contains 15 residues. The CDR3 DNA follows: TGTGCCACCAGCAAAGGGAACAGGCCCACGGATACGCAGTATTTT. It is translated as CATSKGNRPTDTQYF. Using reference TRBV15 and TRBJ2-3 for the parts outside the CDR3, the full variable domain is DAMVIQNPRYQVTQFGKPVTLSCSQTLNHNVMYWYQQKSSQAPKLLFHYYDKDFNNEADTPDNFQSRRPNTSFCFLDIRSPGLGDTAMYLCATSKGNRPTDTQYFGPGTRLTVL.

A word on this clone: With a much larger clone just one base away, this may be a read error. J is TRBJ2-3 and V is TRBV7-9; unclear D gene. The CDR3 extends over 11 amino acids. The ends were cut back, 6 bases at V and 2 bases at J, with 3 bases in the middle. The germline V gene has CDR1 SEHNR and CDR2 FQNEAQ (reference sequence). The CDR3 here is CASRFTDTQYF. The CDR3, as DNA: TGTGCCAGCAGATTCACAGATACGCAGTATTTT.

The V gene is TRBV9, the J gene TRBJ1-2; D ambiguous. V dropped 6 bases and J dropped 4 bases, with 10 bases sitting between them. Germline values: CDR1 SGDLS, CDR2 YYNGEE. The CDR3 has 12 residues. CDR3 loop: CASTSAGYGYTF. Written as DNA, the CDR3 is TGTGCCAGCACCTCAGCTGGCTATGGCTACACCTTC.

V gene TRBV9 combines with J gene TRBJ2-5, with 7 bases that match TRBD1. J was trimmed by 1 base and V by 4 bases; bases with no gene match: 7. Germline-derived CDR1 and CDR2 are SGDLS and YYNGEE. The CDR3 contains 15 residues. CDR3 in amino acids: CASSHRQGLQETQYF. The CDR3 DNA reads TGTGCCAGCAGCCACCGACAGGGCCTCCAAGAGACCCAGTACTTC. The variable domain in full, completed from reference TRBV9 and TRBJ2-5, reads DSGVTQTPKHLITATGQRVTLRCSPRSGDLSVYWYQQSLDQGLQFLIQYYNGEERAKGNILERFSAQQFPDLHSELNLSSLELGDSALYFCASSHRQGLQETQYFGPGTRLLVL.

CDR3 nucleotide sequence: TGTGCCAGCAGCCAAGGGGGGAGTCGTGGCTACACCTTC. Translating it yields CASSQGGSRGYTF. J is TRBJ1-2 and V is TRBV14, with D possibly TRBD1 on 5 matching bases. The CDR3 is 13 amino acids. V lost 1 base and J 7 bases, leaving 10 bases between the germline ends. Germline assignment: CDR1 SGHDN and CDR2 FVKESK.

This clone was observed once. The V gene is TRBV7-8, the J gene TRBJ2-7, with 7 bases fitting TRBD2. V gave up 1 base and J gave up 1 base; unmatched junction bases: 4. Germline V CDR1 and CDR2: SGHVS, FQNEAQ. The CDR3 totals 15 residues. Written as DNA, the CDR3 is TGTGCCAGCAGCTTAGAACTAGCGCCTTCCTACGAGCAGTACTTC. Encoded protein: CASSLELAPSYEQYF.

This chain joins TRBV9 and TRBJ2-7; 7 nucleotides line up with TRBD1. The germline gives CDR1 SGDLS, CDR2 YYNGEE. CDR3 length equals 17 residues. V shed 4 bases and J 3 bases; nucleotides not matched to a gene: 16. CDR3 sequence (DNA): TGTGCCAGCAGCCGGGCTCTTGGGCAGGGGGACGGCTACGAGCAGTACTTC. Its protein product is CASSRALGQGDGYEQYF. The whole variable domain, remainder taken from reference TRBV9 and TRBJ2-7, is DSGVTQTPKHLITATGQRVTLRCSPRSGDLSVYWYQQSLDQGLQFLIQYYNGEERAKGNILERFSAQQFPDLHSELNLSSLELGDSALYFCASSRALGQGDGYEQYFGPGTRLTVT.

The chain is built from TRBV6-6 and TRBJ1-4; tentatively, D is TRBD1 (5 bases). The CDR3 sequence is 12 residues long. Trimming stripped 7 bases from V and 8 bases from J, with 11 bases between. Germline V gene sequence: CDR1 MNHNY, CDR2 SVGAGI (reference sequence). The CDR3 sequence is CASTLGGEKLFF. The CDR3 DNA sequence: TGTGCCAGCACCCTTGGGGGGGAAAAACTGTTTTTT.

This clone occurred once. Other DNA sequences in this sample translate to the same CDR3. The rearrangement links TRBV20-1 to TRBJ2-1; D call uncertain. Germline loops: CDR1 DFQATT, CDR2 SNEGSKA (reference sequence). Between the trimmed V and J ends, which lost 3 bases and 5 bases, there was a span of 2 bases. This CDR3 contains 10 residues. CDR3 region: CSARDNEQFF. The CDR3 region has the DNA TGCAGTGCTAGGGACAATGAGCAGTTCTTC.

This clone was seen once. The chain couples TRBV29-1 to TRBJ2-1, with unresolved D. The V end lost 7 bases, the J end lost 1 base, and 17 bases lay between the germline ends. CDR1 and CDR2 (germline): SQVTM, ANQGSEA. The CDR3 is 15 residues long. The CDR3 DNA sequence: TGCAGCGCTCCGGTCGTGCTCGGGTCCTACAATGAGCAGTTCTTC. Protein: CSAPVVLGSYNEQFF.

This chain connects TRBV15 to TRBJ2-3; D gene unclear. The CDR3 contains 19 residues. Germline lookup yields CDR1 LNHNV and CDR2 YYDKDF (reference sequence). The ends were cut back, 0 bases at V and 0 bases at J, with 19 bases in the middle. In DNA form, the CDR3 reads TGTGCCACCAGCAGAGACCCGATTATCGCGGAAACTAGCACAGATACGCAGTATTTT. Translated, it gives CATSRDPIIAETSTDTQYF.

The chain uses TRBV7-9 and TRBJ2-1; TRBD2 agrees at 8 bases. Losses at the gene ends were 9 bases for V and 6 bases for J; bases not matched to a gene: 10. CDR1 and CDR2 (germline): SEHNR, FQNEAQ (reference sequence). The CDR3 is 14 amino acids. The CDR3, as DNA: TGTGCCAGTGAAGAGCGGGAGAGGGTCAATGAGCAGTTCTTC. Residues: CASEERERVNEQFF.

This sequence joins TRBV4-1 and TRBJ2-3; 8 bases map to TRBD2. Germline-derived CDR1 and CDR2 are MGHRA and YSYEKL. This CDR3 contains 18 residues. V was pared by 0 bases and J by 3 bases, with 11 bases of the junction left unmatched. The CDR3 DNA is TGCGCCAGCAGCCAAGAGGATCGGGCGGGAGGTGGTACAGATACGCAGTATTTT. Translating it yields CASSQEDRAGGGTDTQYF.

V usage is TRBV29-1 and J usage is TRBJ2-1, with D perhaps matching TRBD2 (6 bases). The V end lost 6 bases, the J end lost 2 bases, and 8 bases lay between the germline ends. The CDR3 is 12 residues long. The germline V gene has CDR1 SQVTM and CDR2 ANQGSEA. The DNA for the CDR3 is TGCAGCGTAGGGGAGGCCTACAATGAGCAGTTCTTC. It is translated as CSVGEAYNEQFF.

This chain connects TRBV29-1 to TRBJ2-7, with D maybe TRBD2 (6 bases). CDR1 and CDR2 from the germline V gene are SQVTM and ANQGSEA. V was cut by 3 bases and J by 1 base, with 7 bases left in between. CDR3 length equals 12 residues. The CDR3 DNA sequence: TGCAGCGTTGAGGGGAGGTCCTACGAGCAGTACTTC. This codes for CSVEGRSYEQYF.

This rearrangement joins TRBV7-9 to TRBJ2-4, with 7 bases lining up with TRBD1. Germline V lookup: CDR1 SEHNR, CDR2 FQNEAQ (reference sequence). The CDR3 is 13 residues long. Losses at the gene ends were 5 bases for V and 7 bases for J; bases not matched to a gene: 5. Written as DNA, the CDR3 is TGTGCCAGCAGCCCCCGACAGGGTAACATTCAGTACTTC. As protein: CASSPRQGNIQYF.

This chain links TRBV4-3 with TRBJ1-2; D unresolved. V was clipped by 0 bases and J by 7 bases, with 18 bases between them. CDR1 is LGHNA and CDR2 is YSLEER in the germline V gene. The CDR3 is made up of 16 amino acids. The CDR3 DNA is TGCGCCAGCAGCCAAGACCTGCTCTCGGGTCGGGGTGGCTACACCTTC. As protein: CASSQDLLSGRGGYTF.

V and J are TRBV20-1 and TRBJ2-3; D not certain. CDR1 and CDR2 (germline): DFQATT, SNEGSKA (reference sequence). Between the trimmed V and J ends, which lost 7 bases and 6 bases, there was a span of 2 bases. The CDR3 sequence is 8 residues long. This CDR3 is CSGDTQYF. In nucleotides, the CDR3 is TGCAGTGGGGATACGCAGTATTTT.

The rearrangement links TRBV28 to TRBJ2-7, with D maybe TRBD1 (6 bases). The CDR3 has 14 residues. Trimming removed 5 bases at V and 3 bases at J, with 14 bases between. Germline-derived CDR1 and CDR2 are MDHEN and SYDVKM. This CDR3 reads CASSPGQTLYEQYF. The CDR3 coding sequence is TGTGCCAGCAGTCCAGGACAGACCCTCTACGAGCAGTACTTC.

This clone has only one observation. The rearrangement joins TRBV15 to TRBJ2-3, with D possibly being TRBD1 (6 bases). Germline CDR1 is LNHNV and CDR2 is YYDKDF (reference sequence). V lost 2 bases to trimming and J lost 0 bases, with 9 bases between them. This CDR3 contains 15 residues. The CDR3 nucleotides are TGTGCCACCAGCAGAACAGGGACGAGCACAGATACGCAGTATTTT. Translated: CATSRTGTSTDTQYF.

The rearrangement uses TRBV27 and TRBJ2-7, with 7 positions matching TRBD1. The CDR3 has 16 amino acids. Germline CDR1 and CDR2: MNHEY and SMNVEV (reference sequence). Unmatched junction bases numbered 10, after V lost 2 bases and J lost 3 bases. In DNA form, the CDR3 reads TGTGCCAGCAGTTTACACGCACCCCGGGACAGCTACGAGCAGTACTTC. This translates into CASSLHAPRDSYEQYF.